Shown below are 24 T cell receptor beta chains from a single sample sequenced in a study of molecular identifiers for immune sequencing clone quantification. TCRdb recomputed calls from the PCR reads with MiXCR, one row per CDR3 protein. The table includes under 600,000 distinct CDR3 sequences, roughly 23% detected once. The specimen sequenced was naive CD8+ T cells from blood, with Jurkat cell RNA spiked in. Subset meaning: FACS-sorted CD8+CD4-CCR7+CD45RA+ naive T cells. The receptors shown here come from a human donor in good health. Some libraries in this study had Jurkat cell RNA spiked in.

This clonotype was seen repeatedly, ten times or more. This chain connects TRBV6-6 to TRBJ1-5, with a weak D call TRBD1 (6 bases). V lost 5 bases and J 5 bases, leaving 22 bases between the germline ends. Germline V gene sequence: CDR1 MNHNY, CDR2 SVGAGI (reference sequence). The CDR3 totals 17 residues. The CDR3 sequence is CASSIRGALDRYQPQHF. The CDR3 DNA is TGTGCCAGCAGTATACGAGGGGCGTTGGACAGATATCAGCCCCAGCATTTT.

This clonotype was seen repeatedly, ten times or more. The rearrangement joins TRBV29-1 to TRBJ2-7; no reliable D call. Trimming took off 4 bases at V and 2 bases at J, with 9 bases between the two ends. The CDR3 loop spans 12 amino acids. Germline V gene data show CDR1 as SQVTM and CDR2 as ANQGSEA. Here the CDR3 DNA reads TGCAGCGTTGGTGTAGCACCCTACGAGCAGTACTTC. Encoded protein: CSVGVAPYEQYF.

The chain uses TRBV27 and TRBJ1-1; D ambiguous. V was pared by 0 bases and J by 7 bases, with 9 bases between. Germline CDR1 MNHEY, CDR2 SMNVEV (reference sequence). This CDR3 has 13 residues. The CDR3 is CASSLSQPYEAFF. The CDR3 DNA follows: TGTGCCAGCAGTTTATCCCAGCCCTATGAAGCTTTCTTT.

This clonotype has ten or more counts. The rearrangement joins TRBV20-1 to TRBJ2-7, with 8 bases matching TRBD2. With V trimmed by 3 bases and J by 2 bases, 6 bases remained unmatched. The CDR3 runs 14 residues. Germline values: CDR1 DFQATT, CDR2 SNEGSKA (reference sequence). The CDR3 bases are TGCAGTGCTAGGTCCAGCGGGGGAACCTACGAGCAGTACTTC. As protein: CSARSSGGTYEQYF.

This clonotype has ten or more counts. The chain is built from TRBV28 and TRBJ2-1, with TRBD2 matching over 10 bases. Germline values: CDR1 MDHEN, CDR2 SYDVKM. CDR3 size: 15 residues. The J segment lost 7 bases and the V segment lost 6 bases, leaving 9 bases of the junction unmatched. Here the CDR3 reads CASRDSSGSINEQFF. The CDR3 coding sequence is TGTGCCAGCAGGGACTCTAGCGGGAGTATTAATGAGCAGTTCTTC.

This clonotype was picked up many times. V usage is TRBV5-4 and J usage is TRBJ2-6, with a weak D call TRBD1 (5 bases). In germline, CDR1 is SGHNT, CDR2 YYREEE (reference sequence). Between the trimmed V and J ends, which lost 1 base and 1 base, there was a span of 9 bases. The CDR3 has 16 residues. The CDR3 is CASSLNRNSGANVLTF. CDR3 DNA sequence: TGTGCCAGCAGCTTGAACAGGAATTCTGGGGCCAACGTCCTGACTTTC.

The V and J genes are TRBV27 and TRBJ2-7; 7 bases fit TRBD2. Germline V gene lookup returns CDR1 MNHEY and CDR2 SMNVEV (reference sequence). CDR3 length equals 14 residues. Losses at the gene ends were 6 bases for V and 2 bases for J; bases not matched to a gene: 7. The CDR3 protein is CASRKRDSPYEQYF. The CDR3 bases are TGTGCCAGCAGAAAGCGGGACTCCCCCTACGAGCAGTACTTC.

Comment on this clonotype: It may be a read error: a sequence one base away is much more abundant. This chain joins TRBV12-3 or TRBV12-4 and TRBJ2-3, with 7 nucleotides matching TRBD1. The DNA end is more similar to TRBJ2-5, so the J call may be wrong. The CDR3 contains 14 residues. CDR3 region: CASSQQGQRGTQYF. Here the CDR3 DNA reads TGTGCCAGCAGTCAACAGGGGCAGAGGGGGACCCAGTACTTC.

This clonotype was counted ten times or more. The chain is built from TRBV5-1 and TRBJ2-3; tentative D call: TRBD1 (6 bases). Looked up from germline, CDR1 is SGHRS and CDR2 is YFSETQ. This CDR3 is 16 amino acids long. V was trimmed by 4 bases and J by 2 bases, leaving 17 bases between them. The CDR3 DNA is TGCGCCAGCAGCGGACTTATGTGGGGGCTCACAGATACGCAGTATTTT. It codes for CASSGLMWGLTDTQYF.

This clonotype has a handful of counts. The gene calls are TRBV9 and TRBJ2-3; D unresolved. Trimming removed 1 base at V and 2 bases at J, with 11 bases between. The germline CDR1 and CDR2 sequences are SGDLS and YYNGEE. The CDR3 is 15 amino acids. DNA for the CDR3: TGTGCCAGCAGCGTACAAACTGCACTCACAGATACGCAGTATTTT. This codes for CASSVQTALTDTQYF.

On this clonotype: Germline and junction disagree at one end, which may indicate a read error. This chain links TRBV4-3 with TRBJ2-3; 8 nucleotides match TRBD1. CDR3 length: 14 residues. CDR1 and CDR2 from the germline V gene are LGHNA and YSLEER. The chain's CDR3 is CAGARDRNTDAQYF. The CDR3 DNA reads as TGCGCCGGGGCCCGGGACAGGAACACAGATGCGCAGTATTTT.

This clonotype has a count of ten or more. V usage is TRBV29-1 and J usage is TRBJ2-3; D ambiguous. The CDR3 is made up of 13 amino acids. Between the trimmed V and J ends, which lost 4 bases and 2 bases, there was a span of 10 bases. Per germline, CDR1 SQVTM and CDR2 ANQGSEA. The CDR3 region is CSVGIRNTDTQYF. Here the CDR3 DNA reads TGCAGCGTTGGAATAAGGAACACAGATACGCAGTATTTT.

A few counts support this clonotype. The chain combines TRBV5-8 with TRBJ2-7; a weak D match, TRBD1 (6 bases). V lost 0 bases, J lost 7 bases, and 11 bases lay in between. The CDR3 has 13 amino acids. Germline V gene sequence: CDR1 SGHTS, CDR2 YDEGEE. CDR3 sequence: CASSLGGDREQYF. CDR3 DNA: TGTGCCAGCAGCTTGGGGGGCGACAGGGAGCAGTACTTC.

For this clonotype: A single base separates this from a much larger clone, so it may be a read error. The chain joins TRBV20-1 to TRBJ2-3; D possibly uses TRBD1 or TRBD2 (7 bases each). With 2 bases removed from V and 4 bases from J, the gap between germline ends came to 16 bases. In germline, CDR1 is DFQATT, CDR2 SNEGSKA (reference sequence). CDR3 length: 15 residues. The CDR3 reads CSARSTGRDSDTQYF. As DNA, the CDR3 is TGCAGTGCTAGATCGACAGGGAGGGACTCAGATACGCAGTATTTT.

As to this clonotype: It may be a read error: a sequence one base away is much more abundant. The chain carries TRBV6-2 or TRBV6-3 and TRBJ1-4; D is ambiguous. The length of the CDR3 is 15 residues. Germline assignment: CDR1 MNHEY and CDR2 SVGEGT. V lost 6 bases, J lost 6 bases, and 17 bases lay in between. The CDR3 DNA reads TGTGCCAGCAGCTTCCGGGCAGGTTACTATGAAAAACTGTTTTTT. It encodes CASSFRAGYYEKLFF.

This clonotype was seen repeatedly, ten times or more. The genes are TRBV28 and TRBJ2-7, with D uncertain. CDR1 and CDR2 from the germline V gene are MDHEN and SYDVKM. Trimming stripped 0 bases from V and 6 bases from J, with 6 bases between. This CDR3 spans 12 amino acids. In DNA, the CDR3 is TGTGCCAGCAGTTTATGGGGTTCCGAGCAGTACTTC. It is translated as CASSLWGSEQYF.

This clonotype occurred many times. V gene TRBV6-2 or TRBV6-3 combines with J gene TRBJ1-1; 10 bases fit TRBD1. The junction had 7 bases not matched to a gene; V was cut back by 4 bases and J by 5 bases. From germline, CDR1 is MNHEY and CDR2 SVGEGT. The CDR3 is made up of 15 amino acids. CDR3 nucleotides: TGTGCCAGCAGTTGGGGACAGGGGATGAGAACTGAAGCTTTCTTT. Translated: CASSWGQGMRTEAFF.

DNA of the CDR3: TGTGCCAGCAGTTTCAGGGGGCTTGCCTATGAGCAGTTCTTC. It translates to CASSFRGLAYEQFF. The chain recombines TRBV28 with TRBJ2-1; the match to TRBD1 covers 8 bases. Germline CDR1 is MDHEN and CDR2 is SYDVKM. V shed 3 bases, J shed 8 bases, and the junction held 6 bases outside the gene matches. This CDR3 has 14 amino acids. The full variable domain, rest sourced from reference TRBV28 and TRBJ2-1, is DVKVTQSSRYLVKRTGEKVFLECVQDMDHENMFWYRQDPGLGLRLIYFSYDVKMKEKGDIPEGYSVSREKKERFSLILESASTNQTSMYLCASSFRGLAYEQFFGPGTRLTVL.

This clonotype was seen a few times. The rearrangement links TRBV20-1 to TRBJ1-1; D is undetermined. The CDR3 contains 14 residues. Germline V lookup: CDR1 DFQATT, CDR2 SNEGSKA (reference sequence). Trimming cost V 0 bases and J 4 bases, with 12 bases left between them. The CDR3 nucleotides are TGCAGTGCTAGAGATTTCCGGGTGGGCACTGAAGCTTTCTTT. Its protein is CSARDFRVGTEAFF.

This clonotype was seen just once. This may be a read error, as it is one base from a much larger clone. The V and J genes are TRBV29-1 and TRBJ2-2; unclear D gene. Between the trimmed V and J ends, which lost 4 bases and 3 bases, there was a span of 6 bases. This CDR3 is 12 amino acids long. The germline CDR1 and CDR2 sequences are SQVTM and ANQGSEA. CDR3 DNA sequence: TGCAGCGTTGGAAGGTACACCGGGGAGCTGTTTTTT. The encoded protein is CSVGRYTGELFF.

The V gene is TRBV7-9, the J gene TRBJ2-1; 10 bases match TRBD2. Germline CDR1 is SEHNR and CDR2 is FQNEAQ (reference sequence). V gave up 5 bases and J gave up 7 bases; unmatched junction bases: 8. CDR3 size: 15 residues. CDR3 nucleotides: TGTGCCAGCAGCCCGGAGCGGGAGGGGGTTAATGAGCAGTTCTTC. Translating gives CASSPEREGVNEQFF.

This clonotype was observed a few times. The J gene is TRBJ1-5, the V gene TRBV28; 7 positions agree with TRBD1. The CDR3 runs to 14 residues. From germline, CDR1 is MDHEN and CDR2 SYDVKM. Trimming at V came to 6 bases and at J to 6 bases, leaving 8 bases not matched to a gene. The CDR3 region has the DNA TGTGCCAGCAGCGAGACAGGGCTGGGTCAGCCCCAGCATTTT. This codes for CASSETGLGQPQHF.

This clonotype has a count of ten or more. The genes are TRBV5-1 and TRBJ2-5, with TRBD2 matching 8 bases. The CDR3 has 14 amino acids. CDR1 SGHRS and CDR2 YFSETQ come from the germline V gene. The ends lost 5 bases at V and 4 bases at J; junction bases unmatched: 7. The CDR3 nucleotides read TGCGCCAGCAGTGATGCGCGGGAGGTAGAGACCCAGTACTTC. This codes for CASSDAREVETQYF.

Turning to this clonotype: Being one base from a much bigger clone, this may be a read error. V usage is TRBV29-1 and J usage is TRBJ1-2; TRBD1 matches 8 bases. Germline CDR1 reads SQVTM; CDR2 reads ANQGSEA. With V trimmed by 5 bases and J by 10 bases, 12 bases remained unmatched. The CDR3 runs to 13 residues. The CDR3 loop reads CSVRTVIQGDYTF. The DNA of the CDR3 is TGCAGCGTTAGGACGGTGATACAGGGGGACTACACCTTC.